This record covers a single TCR beta chain. In the source study's methods: By means of reference gene primer amplification, nucleated cell counts were estimated. Some clones are missing from TCRdb's copy, which holds only in-frame ones; the method was immunoSEQ multiplex PCR. Clone size and V and J calls were adopted from that table, with D and trimming inferred from the DNA. Seen here are about 230,000 clones, approximately 88% observed once, and the top ten hold around 30%. This CDR3 contains 14 residues. Trimming removed 0 bases from V and 14 bases from J, with 16 bases in between. Germline V lookup: CDR1 SEHNR, CDR2 FQNEAQ (reference sequence). This sample is part of a study of blood T cell repertoires in COVID-19. Study-wide context: The origin of the acute and convalescent COVID-19 samples was the United States, Italy and Spain. T cells, B-cell-depleted T cells, or PBMCs supplied cDNA or gDNA.

The sample taken for sequencing was peripheral blood. The receptor was isolated from a man aged 40-49 years with acute or convalescent COVID-19. This chain connects TRBV7-9 to TRBJ1-4; D gene unclear. This CDR3 is CASSLAREAPGLFF. The DNA of the CDR3 is TGTGCCAGCAGCTTAGCGCGGGAGGCACCTGGTCTGTTTTTT.